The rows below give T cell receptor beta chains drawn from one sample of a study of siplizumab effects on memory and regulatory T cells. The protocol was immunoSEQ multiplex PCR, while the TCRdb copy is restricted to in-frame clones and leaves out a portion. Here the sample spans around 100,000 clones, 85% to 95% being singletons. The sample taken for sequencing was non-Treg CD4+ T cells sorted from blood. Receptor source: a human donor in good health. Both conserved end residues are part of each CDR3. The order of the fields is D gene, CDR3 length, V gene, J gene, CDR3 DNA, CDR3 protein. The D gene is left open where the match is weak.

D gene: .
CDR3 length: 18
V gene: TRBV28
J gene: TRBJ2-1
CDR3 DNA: TGTGCCAGCAGTTTATTTTTTCGGCGGGTCAACCAGTACAATGAGCAGTTCTTC
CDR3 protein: CASSLFFRRVNQYNEQFF

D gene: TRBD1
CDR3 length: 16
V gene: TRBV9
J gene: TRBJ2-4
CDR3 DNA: TGTGCCAGCAGCGTCGGACAGGGATTAGCCAAAAACATTCAGTACTTC
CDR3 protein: CASSVGQGLAKNIQYF

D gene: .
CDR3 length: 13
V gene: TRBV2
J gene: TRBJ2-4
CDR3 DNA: TGTGCCAGCAGTGAACTACAGGAAAACATTCAGTACTTC
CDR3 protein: CASSELQENIQYF

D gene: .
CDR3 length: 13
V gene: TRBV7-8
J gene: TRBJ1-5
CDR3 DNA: TGTGCCAGCAGCTACTCAACTGAGGGGCCCCAGCATTTT
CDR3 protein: CASSYSTEGPQHF

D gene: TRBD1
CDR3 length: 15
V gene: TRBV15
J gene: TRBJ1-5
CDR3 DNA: TGTGCCACCAGCAAGCAGGGGGCGGGCAATCAGCCCCAGCATTTT
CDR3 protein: CATSKQGAGNQPQHF

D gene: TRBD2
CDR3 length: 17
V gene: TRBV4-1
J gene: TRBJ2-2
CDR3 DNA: TGCGCCAGCAGCCAAGATGTAAGACTAGCGGGGACCGGGGAGCTGTTTTTT
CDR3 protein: CASSQDVRLAGTGELFF

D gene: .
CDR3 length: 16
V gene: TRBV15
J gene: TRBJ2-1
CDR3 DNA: TGTGCCACCAGCAGTGACGGGACTGGCTTCAACAATGAGCAGTTCTTC
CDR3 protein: CATSSDGTGFNNEQFF

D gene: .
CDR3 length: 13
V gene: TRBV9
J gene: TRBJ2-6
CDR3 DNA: TGTGCCTCGGGGCCCTCTGGGGCCAACGTCCTGACTTTC
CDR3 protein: CASGPSGANVLTF

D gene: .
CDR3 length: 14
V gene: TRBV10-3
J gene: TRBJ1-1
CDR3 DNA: TGTGCCATCAGTGAGTCAAACAAGAACACTGAAGCTTTCTTT
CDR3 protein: CAISESNKNTEAFF

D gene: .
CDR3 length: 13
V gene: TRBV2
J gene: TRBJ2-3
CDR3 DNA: TGTGCCAGCAGTCCTGGAGGACCAGATACGCAGTATTTT
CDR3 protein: CASSPGGPDTQYF

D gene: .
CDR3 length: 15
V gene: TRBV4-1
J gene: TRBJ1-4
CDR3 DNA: TGCGCCAGCAGCCAAGATATCATCCGTTCCGTAAAACTGTTTTTT
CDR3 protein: CASSQDIIRSVKLFF

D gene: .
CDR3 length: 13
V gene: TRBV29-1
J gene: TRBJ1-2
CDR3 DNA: TGCAGCGTTGGTGCCTCAAGAAACTATGGCTACACCTTC
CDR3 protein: CSVGASRNYGYTF

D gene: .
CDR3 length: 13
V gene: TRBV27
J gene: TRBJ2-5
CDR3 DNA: TGTGCCAGCAGTCCCGGGACTTTGGGGACCCAGTACTTC
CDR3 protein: CASSPGTLGTQYF

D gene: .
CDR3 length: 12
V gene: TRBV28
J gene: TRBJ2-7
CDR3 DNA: TGTGCCAGCAGCCAGGGACCCTACGAGCAGTACTTC
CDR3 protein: CASSQGPYEQYF

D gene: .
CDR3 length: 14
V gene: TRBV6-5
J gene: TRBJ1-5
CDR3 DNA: TGTGCCAGCAGTTTCGGGGGTCCCGATCAGCCCCAGCATTTT
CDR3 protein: CASSFGGPDQPQHF

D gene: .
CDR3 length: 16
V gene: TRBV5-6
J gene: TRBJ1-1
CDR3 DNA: TGTGCCAGCAGCTTGGATTGGGGGGCGAAGGACACTGAAGCTTTCTTT
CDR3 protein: CASSLDWGAKDTEAFF

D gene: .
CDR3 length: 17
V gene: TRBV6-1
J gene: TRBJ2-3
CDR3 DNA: TGTGCCAGCAGTGCCCCACTGGGGGACTCAAGCACAGATACGCAGTATTTT
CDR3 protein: CASSAPLGDSSTDTQYF

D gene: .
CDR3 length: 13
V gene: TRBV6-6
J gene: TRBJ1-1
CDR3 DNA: TGTGCCAGCAGTTACCGAGAAGGGACTGAAGCTTTCTTT
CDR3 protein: CASSYREGTEAFF